Presented here are 24 T cell receptor beta chains from one specimen sequenced in a study of Graves' ophthalmopathy and Graves' hyperthyroidism. RNA transcripts yielded amplified TCR beta CDR3 regions. HTBI-primed first-round RT-PCR preceded second-round multiplex PCR. Each CDR3 protein is one row after TCRdb ran MiXCR on the multiplex PCR reads. The sample has 500,000 to 700,000 distinct CDR3 sequences; about two fifths are singletons. The sample comprised peripheral blood or thyroid tissue (not recorded which). The receptors shown here come from an adult man with Graves' hyperthyroidism.

The rearrangement links TRBV5-1 to TRBJ2-7; the match to TRBD1 covers 11 bases. After removal of 0 bases from V and 7 bases from J, the junction contained 6 bases not matched to a gene. There are 15 residues in the CDR3. Per the germline V gene, CDR1 is SGHRS and CDR2 is YFSETQ. CDR3 in amino acids: CASSLAGQGVGEQYF. The CDR3 region has the DNA TGCGCCAGCAGCTTGGCGGGACAGGGGGTAGGGGAGCAGTACTTC.

This clonotype occurred a few times. This sequence joins TRBV5-8 and TRBJ1-3; possibly TRBD1 for D (5 bases). V gave up 2 bases and J gave up 1 base, with 10 bases separating them. The CDR3 is 15 amino acids. The germline gives CDR1 SGHTS, CDR2 YDEGEE. CDR3 nucleotides: TGTGCCAGCAGCTTTGGAAGGACATCTGGAAACACCATATATTTT. Encoded protein: CASSFGRTSGNTIYF.

Only a few counts were recorded for this clonotype. This rearrangement joins TRBV28 to TRBJ1-3; D may be TRBD1 (5 bases). This CDR3 is 16 amino acids long. Trimming took 6 bases from V and 1 from J, leaving 16 bases between them. The germline gives CDR1 MDHEN, CDR2 SYDVKM. The CDR3 protein is CASRPHLTASGNTIYF. Written as DNA, the CDR3 is TGTGCCAGCAGACCCCACTTGACAGCATCTGGAAACACCATATATTTT. The variable domain in full, with the rest retrieved from reference TRBV28 and TRBJ1-3, is DVKVTQSSRYLVKRTGEKVFLECVQDMDHENMFWYRQDPGLGLRLIYFSYDVKMKEKGDIPEGYSVSREKKERFSLILESASTNQTSMYLCASRPHLTASGNTIYFGEGSWLTVV.

This clonotype was observed at least ten times. The chain uses TRBV10-2 and TRBJ2-7, with D uncertain. Trimming took off 7 bases at V and 2 bases at J, with 12 bases between the two ends. CDR3 length: 13 residues. Germline V gene lookup returns CDR1 WSHSY and CDR2 SAAADI. The DNA for the CDR3 is TGCGCCAGCACGGATGGCGGTACCTACGAGCAGTACTTC. This translates into CASTDGGTYEQYF.

This clonotype was seen a few times. A read error may be the cause here, since a much bigger clone is one base away. The chain is built from TRBV5-4 and TRBJ1-2; D unclear. CDR1 SGHNT and CDR2 YYREEE come from the germline V gene (reference sequence). This CDR3 spans 15 amino acids. Trimming shortened V by 4 bases and J by 4 bases, and 17 bases separated the two germline ends. CDR3: CASSLHGPVSYGYTF. The CDR3 nucleotides are TGTGCCAGCAGCCTTCATGGACCAGTCAGCTATGGCTACACCTTC.

Comment on this clonotype: A much larger clone differs by one base, so this may be a read error. The chain couples TRBV9 to TRBJ2-5; 9 bases fit TRBD1. With 0 bases clipped from V and 5 bases from J, the junction kept 5 bases outside the gene matches. Germline loops: CDR1 SGDLS, CDR2 YYNGEE. There are 15 residues in the CDR3. As DNA, the CDR3 is TGTGCCAGCAGCGTAGATGGGACAGGGTCGGAGACCCAGTACTTC. Translation: CASSVDGTGSETQYF.

This clonotype was seen repeatedly, ten times or more. V gene TRBV9 combines with J gene TRBJ1-1; D remains ambiguous. The CDR3 totals 15 residues. Germline V gene sequence: CDR1 SGDLS, CDR2 YYNGEE. Trimming pared 0 bases from V and 1 base from J, leaving 10 bases between. CDR3 sequence (DNA): TGTGCCAGCAGCGTAGTTGCCACCAGGAACACTGAAGCTTTCTTT. Encoded protein: CASSVVATRNTEAFF.

V gene TRBV10-2 combines with J gene TRBJ2-7; 10 nucleotides line up with TRBD1. The CDR3 contains 16 residues. Unmatched junction bases numbered 9, after V lost 3 bases and J lost 4 bases. Germline loops: CDR1 WSHSY, CDR2 SAAADI. In DNA form, the CDR3 reads TGCGCCAGCAGTGACGCAGGGACAGGGGTTTCTTACGAGCAGTACTTC. This codes for CASSDAGTGVSYEQYF.

This clonotype was counted many times. As DNA, the CDR3 is TGCGCCAGCAGCTTGGCCGCGGAGAGCTACGAGCAGTACTTC. This translates into CASSLAAESYEQYF. This chain uses TRBV5-1 with TRBJ2-7; D uncertain. This CDR3 is built from 14 residues. From germline, CDR1 is SGHRS and CDR2 YFSETQ. V lost 0 bases and J 3 bases, leaving 10 bases between the germline ends.

This clonotype came up many times. The chain carries TRBV7-9 and TRBJ1-2; D is undetermined. This CDR3 region has 12 residues. V lost 5 bases to trimming and J lost 8 bases, with 12 bases between them. CDR1 is SEHNR, CDR2 FQNEAQ, per germline (reference sequence). CDR3 amino acids: CASSHDTEGYTF. The DNA for the CDR3 is TGTGCCAGCAGCCACGACACCGAGGGCTACACCTTC.

Ten or more counts support this clonotype. The chain joins TRBV7-8 to TRBJ1-5; D call uncertain. V dropped 4 bases and J dropped 2 bases, with 15 bases sitting between them. From germline, CDR1 is SGHVS and CDR2 FQNEAQ. The CDR3 loop spans 16 amino acids. The DNA of the CDR3 is TGTGCCAGCAGCTCAAAAAGACACCAGGGCAATCAGCCCCAGCATTTT. It is translated as CASSSKRHQGNQPQHF.

The table lists this clonotype with a count of one. This chain uses TRBV19 with TRBJ2-7; D might be TRBD2 (6 bases). The last part of the DNA fits TRBJ2-4 better; the J call may be wrong. The CDR3 runs 14 residues. Germline assignment: CDR1 LNHDA and CDR2 SQIVND (reference sequence). The CDR3 nucleotides read TGTGCCAGTAGTAGGGGGGAAGGGCCCAACATTCAGTACTTC. Translated: CASSRGEGPNIQYF.

This clonotype was recorded at least ten times. The genes are TRBV28 and TRBJ1-6, with D uncertain. Per germline, CDR1 MDHEN and CDR2 SYDVKM. V lost 6 bases, J lost 7 bases, and 16 bases lay in between. The CDR3 totals 15 residues. The CDR3 reads CASSTTPTGNSPLHF. DNA of the CDR3: TGTGCCAGCAGCACAACCCCCACGGGCAATTCACCCCTCCACTTT. Together with reference TRBV28 and TRBJ1-6, the CDR3 gives the full variable domain: DVKVTQSSRYLVKRTGEKVFLECVQDMDHENMFWYRQDPGLGLRLIYFSYDVKMKEKGDIPEGYSVSREKKERFSLILESASTNQTSMYLCASSTTPTGNSPLHFGNGTRLTVT.

This chain connects TRBV12-3 or TRBV12-4 to TRBJ2-7; 12 bases fit TRBD2. CDR3 size: 17 residues. The V and J ends lost 3 bases and 0 bases, in that order; junction bases with no gene match: 6. CDR3 in amino acids: CASSFSGLAGFSYEQYF. For the CDR3, the DNA is TGTGCCAGCAGTTTCTCAGGACTAGCGGGATTCTCCTACGAGCAGTACTTC.

This clonotype was counted between two and nine times. V and J are TRBV11-2 and TRBJ2-2; D remains ambiguous. The ends were cut back, 4 bases at V and 8 bases at J, with 14 bases in the middle. This CDR3 spans 14 amino acids. Germline V gives CDR1 SGHAT, CDR2 FQNNGV. The CDR3 spells CASSSLTRVGELFF. CDR3 nucleotide sequence: TGTGCCAGCAGCTCCTTAACAAGGGTAGGGGAGCTGTTTTTT.

This clonotype was recorded at least ten times. V and J are TRBV7-9 and TRBJ2-7, with D perhaps matching TRBD1 or TRBD2 (5 bases each). The length of the CDR3 is 14 residues. The V end was cut by 5 bases, the J end by 1 base, with 12 bases between. CDR1 is SEHNR, CDR2 FQNEAQ, per germline (reference sequence). The CDR3 DNA reads as TGTGCCAGCAGCCCTTTGGGGGTTTCCTACGAGCAGTACTTC. Its protein product is CASSPLGVSYEQYF.

Turning to this clonotype: Mismatch with germline at one junction end may stem from a read error. The chain carries TRBV7-2 and TRBJ2-5, with 8 bases lining up with TRBD2. The CDR3 totals 15 residues. CDR1 SGHTA and CDR2 FQGNSA come from the germline V gene. CDR3 loop: CVSSSERGYQETQYF. CDR3 DNA sequence: TGCGTCAGCAGCTCAGAGCGGGGGTACCAAGAGACCCAGTACTTC. Looking up the rest from reference TRBV7-2 and TRBJ2-5 gives the full variable domain: GAGVSQSPSNKVTEKGKDVELRCDPISGHTALYWYRQSLGQGLEFLIYFQGNSAPDKSGLPSDRFSAERTGGSVSTLTIQRTQQEDSAVYLCVSSSERGYQETQYFGPGTRLLVL.

Many counts were recorded for this clonotype. J is TRBJ2-2 and V is TRBV29-1; D is unresolved. Per germline, CDR1 SQVTM and CDR2 ANQGSEA. This CDR3 is built from 13 residues. Trimming pared 5 bases from V and 0 bases from J, leaving 7 bases between. Here the CDR3 DNA reads TGCAGCGTTTCACGAACGAACACCGGGGAGCTGTTTTTT. It is translated as CSVSRTNTGELFF.

This clonotype was observed at least ten times. The J gene is TRBJ1-5, the V gene TRBV12-3 or TRBV12-4; D ambiguous. V was cut by 3 bases and J by 1 base, with 7 bases left in between. The CDR3 runs to 14 residues. The CDR3 sequence: CASSLLRSNQPQHF. The CDR3 region has the DNA TGTGCCAGCAGTTTGCTCAGGAGCAATCAGCCCCAGCATTTT.

This clonotype has more than one count but fewer than ten. V usage is TRBV19 and J usage is TRBJ1-1, with TRBD1 matching over 7 bases. The ends lost 5 bases at V and 6 bases at J; junction bases unmatched: 9. From germline, CDR1 is LNHDA and CDR2 SQIVND (reference sequence). This CDR3 has 14 residues. In DNA, the CDR3 is TGTGCCAGTAGTTCCCCGGGACAGTCCGCTGAAGCTTTCTTT. This gives the protein CASSSPGQSAEAFF. Complete variable domain (other parts from reference TRBV19 and TRBJ1-1): DGGITQSPKYLFRKEGQNVTLSCEQNLNHDAMYWYRQDPGQGLRLIYYSQIVNDFQKGDIAEGYSVSREKKESFPLTVTSAQKNPTAFYLCASSSPGQSAEAFFGQGTRLTVV.

This clonotype was detected many times. The chain has TRBV11-2 and TRBJ2-5, with D perhaps matching TRBD2 (6 bases). V dropped 1 base and J dropped 7 bases, with 19 bases sitting between them. This CDR3 has 16 amino acids. Germline values: CDR1 SGHAT, CDR2 FQNNGV. CDR3 residues: CASSLVPSEYSGTQYF. The DNA of the CDR3 is TGTGCCAGCAGCTTAGTTCCTAGCGAATATAGTGGGACCCAGTACTTC.

The sample holds many counts of this clonotype. The rearrangement joins TRBV7-9 to TRBJ2-2; the match to TRBD2 covers 9 bases. V lost 1 base to trimming and J lost 2 bases; unmatched junction nucleotides: 14. The CDR3 is 20 residues long. The germline V gene has CDR1 SEHNR and CDR2 FQNEAQ (reference sequence). DNA of the CDR3: TGTGCCAGCAGCTTAGGAGGGCTAGCGGGGAAGAGTCGCAACACCGGGGAGCTGTTTTTT. Amino acids: CASSLGGLAGKSRNTGELFF. The complete variable domain, with remaining parts taken from reference TRBV7-9 and TRBJ2-2, reads DTGVSQNPRHKITKRGQNVTFRCDPISEHNRLYWYRQTLGQGPEFLTYFQNEAQLEKSRLLSDRFSAERPKGSFSTLEIQRTEQGDSAMYLCASSLGGLAGKSRNTGELFFGEGSRLTVL.

This clonotype has more than one count but fewer than ten. J is TRBJ1-4 and V is TRBV11-2, with 7 positions matching TRBD1. Germline CDR1 SGHAT, CDR2 FQNNGV. This CDR3 has 15 residues. V was clipped by 6 bases and J by 4 bases; unmatched bases: 8. CDR3 residues: CASRSGTAFNEKLFF. CDR3 DNA: TGTGCCAGCAGATCCGGGACAGCCTTTAATGAAAAACTGTTTTTT.

Concerning this clonotype itself: Without the conserved terminal phenylalanine or tryptophan, this CDR3 likely stems from a read error. The DNA is omitted, as the CDR3 cannot be located on it reliably, and the CDR3 follows TCRdb's listing. The chain links TRBV10-3 to TRBJ1-2; the D segment call TRBD1 is taken from the table without a DNA check. The V gene's germline CDR1 is ENHRY and CDR2 SYGVKD. The length of the CDR3 is 13 amino acids, counting both ends. CDR3 sequence: CAISSPGHYGYAL.